Listed below are T cell receptor beta chains from one sample, sequenced in a study of post-analysis software for immune sequencing data. MiXCR, applied by TCRdb to the PCR reads, yields one record per CDR3 protein. The data contain some 690,000 distinct CDR3 sequences, 30% of them singletons. Material for sequencing was blood. The receptors stem from a girl between 5 and 17 years old with multiple sclerosis. The CDR3 runs from the conserved cysteine through the conserved F or W. D genes are given only for firm matches. Expanded clones are given a class, and other clones once, few, many or no size at all.

v_gene,d_gene,j_gene,abundance,CDR3nt,CDR3aa
TRBV20-1,.,TRBJ1-2,few,TGCAGTGCTCGCTTTGGGGGCTACACCTTC,CSARFGGYTF
TRBV7-2,.,TRBJ2-3,few,TGTGCCAGCAGCACCAGCGGGGCAGGGGGCACAGATACGCAGTATTTT,CASSTSGAGGTDTQYF
TRBV20-1,TRBD1,TRBJ2-3,many,TGCAGTGCCCTTGGGACAGTCCGTTCCCACGGGCCGACAGATACGCAGTATTTT,CSALGTVRSHGPTDTQYF
TRBV20-1,.,TRBJ2-5,.,TGCGGTGCTAGAGAGTCTACCGTGAGGGAGACCCAGTACTTC,CGARESTVRETQYF
TRBV10-3,TRBD1,TRBJ2-5,many,TGTGCCATCAGCGATGACAGGGGTCCACAAGAGACCCAGTACTTC,CAISDDRGPQETQYF
TRBV20-1,.,TRBJ1-6,.,TGCAGTGCTAGGGCCGGGAATTCACCCCTCCACTTT,CSARAGNSPLHF
TRBV19,TRBD1,TRBJ2-5,few,TGTGCCAGCTCCGACAGGGCCCTGGAGCAGTACTTC,CASSDRALEQYF
TRBV20-1,TRBD2,TRBJ2-7,many,TGCAGTGCTAGAGACACTAGCGGGAACTACGAGCAGTACTTC,CSARDTSGNYEQYF
TRBV2,TRBD1,TRBJ2-4,many,TGTGCCAGCAGTGACAGGGGGTACATTCAGTACTTC,CASSDRGYIQYF
TRBV5-1,.,TRBJ2-4,.,TGCGCCAGCAGCTTGGCCGGGACCGACGAAAGAGAGTACTTC,CASSLAGTDEREYF
TRBV6-5,.,TRBJ2-2,.,TGTGCCAGCAGCCCCCTTTATGGCACCGGGGAGCTGTTTTTT,CASSPLYGTGELFF
TRBV7-9,TRBD2,TRBJ2-7,few,TGTGCCAGCAGCCCAGGCGGGGGAGTTGTCTACGAGCAGTACTTC,CASSPGGGVVYEQYF
TRBV10-3,TRBD2,TRBJ2-3,.,TGTGCCATCACTTCTAGCGGGGGGTCCACAGATACGCAGTATTTT,CAITSSGGSTDTQYF
TRBV7-2,.,TRBJ2-7,.,TGTGCCAGCAGCGCGACCCGTTCCTACGAGCAGTACTTC,CASSATRSYEQYF
TRBV20-1,.,TRBJ2-4,.,TGCAGTGCTCAAACAGGGATAAACATTCAGTACTTC,CSAQTGINIQYF
TRBV20-1,TRBD1,TRBJ2-1,few,TGCAGTGCCTGGGACAGGTTCTCCTACAATGAGCAGTTCTTC,CSAWDRFSYNEQFF
TRBV5-1,.,TRBJ2-1,few,TGCGCCAGCAGCTGGCTACAGGGCTCCAATGAGCAGTTCTTC,CASSWLQGSNEQFF
TRBV6-5,TRBD2,TRBJ2-5,many,TGTGCCAGCAGCCCCGGGGTAGCGGGGGTGGAGACCCAGTACTTC,CASSPGVAGVETQYF
TRBV7-2,.,TRBJ2-1,many,TGTGCCAGCAGCCCGGTGGGCTCGCGGTACAATGAGCAGTTCTTC,CASSPVGSRYNEQFF
TRBV5-1,TRBD2,TRBJ2-5,.,TGCGCCAGCAGGGGAGCGGGAGGGCCGCAGGAGACCCAGTACTTC,CASRGAGGPQETQYF
TRBV28,.,TRBJ1-1,.,TGTGCCAGCAGTTTATTAGGGGTGAAGACTGAAGCTTTCTTT,CASSLLGVKTEAFF
TRBV12-3/TRBV12-4,TRBD1,TRBJ2-7,few,TGTGCCAGCGCCGGGATCACAGGGGTTTACGAGCAGTACTTC,CASAGITGVYEQYF
TRBV5-1,.,TRBJ1-5,many,TGTGCCAGCAGCTTGGGGGGTAATAGCAATCAGCCCCAGCATTTT,CASSLGGNSNQPQHF
TRBV3-1,.,TRBJ1-1,.,TGTGCCAGCAGCCAAGAGGTTGGCGGCACTGAAGCTTTCTTT,CASSQEVGGTEAFF
TRBV6-5,TRBD2,TRBJ2-3,many,TGTGCCAGCAGTTACTCACTAGCGGCGAGCACAGATACGCAGTATTTT,CASSYSLAASTDTQYF
TRBV11-2,.,TRBJ2-4,.,TGTGCCGGCAAGGGACTGAAGGACCGAAACATTCAGTACTTC,CAGKGLKDRNIQYF
TRBV29-1,.,TRBJ1-2,.,TGCAGTGTTTATGGCTACACCTTC,CSVYGYTF